This T cell receptor beta chain was sequenced during a study of OX40 agonist ivuxolimab in advanced cancers. Clones were read by immunoSEQ multiplex PCR, and TCRdb kept only the in-frame ones, dropping some. The sample consists of 50,000 to 65,000 clones, about 85% of them appearing once. Autoimmune disease history or systemic immunosuppression disqualified patients. In germline, CDR1 is SGHAT, CDR2 FQNNGV. The CDR3 contains 14 residues. Trimming took 4 bases from V and 6 from J; bases not matched to a gene: 7. The TCR originated in an adult with an advanced solid tumor such as melanoma, head and neck, liver or kidney cancer. The V gene is TRBV11-2, the J gene TRBJ2-7, with TRBD1 matching over 9 bases. The input for sequencing was CD4+ or CD8+ T cells sorted from blood, taken in a trial of the OX40 agonist ivuxolimab. The CDR3 DNA is TGTGCCAGCAGCTCCGGGACAGGGAATCCCGAGCAGTACTTC. Protein product: CASSSGTGNPEQYF.